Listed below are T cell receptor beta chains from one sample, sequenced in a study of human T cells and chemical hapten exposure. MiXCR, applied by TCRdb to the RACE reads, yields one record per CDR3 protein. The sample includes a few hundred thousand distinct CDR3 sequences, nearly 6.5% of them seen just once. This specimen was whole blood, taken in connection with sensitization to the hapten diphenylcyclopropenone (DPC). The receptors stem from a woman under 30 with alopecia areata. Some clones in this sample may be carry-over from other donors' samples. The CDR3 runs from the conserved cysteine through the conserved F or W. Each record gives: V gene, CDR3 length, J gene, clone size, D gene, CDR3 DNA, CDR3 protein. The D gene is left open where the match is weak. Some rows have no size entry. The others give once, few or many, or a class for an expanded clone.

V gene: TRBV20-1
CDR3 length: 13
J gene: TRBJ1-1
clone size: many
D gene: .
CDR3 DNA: TGCAGTGCTAGGTCCCCTCAAAACACTGAAGCTTTCTTT
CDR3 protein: CSARSPQNTEAFF

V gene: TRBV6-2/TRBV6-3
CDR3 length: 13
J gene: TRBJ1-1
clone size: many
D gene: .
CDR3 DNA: TGTGCCAGCAGCTCCAACGGGAACACTGAAGCTTTCTTT
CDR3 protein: CASSSNGNTEAFF

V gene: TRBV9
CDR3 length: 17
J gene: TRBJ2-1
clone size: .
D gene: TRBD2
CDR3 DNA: TGTGCCAGCAGCGTAGTATCCGGTAGCGGGGGTTACAATGAGCAGTTCTTC
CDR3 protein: CASSVVSGSGGYNEQFF

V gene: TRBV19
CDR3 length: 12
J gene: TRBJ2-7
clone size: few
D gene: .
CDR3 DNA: TGTGCCAGTAGCGCAAGAGGCGACAGGCAGTACTTC
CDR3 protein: CASSARGDRQYF

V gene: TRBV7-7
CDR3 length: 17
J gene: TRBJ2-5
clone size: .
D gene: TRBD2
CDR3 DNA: TGTGCTAGCAGCTCCTCCCCCGGACTAGCGGGGGGTAAGACCCAGTACTTC
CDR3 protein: CASSSSPGLAGGKTQYF

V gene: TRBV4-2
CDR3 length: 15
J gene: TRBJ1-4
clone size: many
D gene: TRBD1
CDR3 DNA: TGTGCCAGCAGCCAAGATCCAGGGGGTACGGAAAAACTGTTTTTT
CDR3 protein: CASSQDPGGTEKLFF

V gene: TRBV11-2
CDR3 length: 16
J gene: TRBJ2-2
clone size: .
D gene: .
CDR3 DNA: TGTGCCAGCAGCTTAGTCGGAGGGGGTTATGCCGGGGAGCTGTTTTTT
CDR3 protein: CASSLVGGGYAGELFF

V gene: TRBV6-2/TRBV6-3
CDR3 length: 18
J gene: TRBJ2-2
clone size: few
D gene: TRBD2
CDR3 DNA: TGTGCCAGCAGTTACCGGACTAGCGGGGGAGTGAACACCGGGGAGCTGTTTTTT
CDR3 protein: CASSYRTSGGVNTGELFF

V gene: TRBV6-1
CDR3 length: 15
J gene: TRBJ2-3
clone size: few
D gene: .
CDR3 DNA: TGTGCCAGCAGTGAAAAGTCGCGGGGCACAGATACGCAGTATTTT
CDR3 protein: CASSEKSRGTDTQYF

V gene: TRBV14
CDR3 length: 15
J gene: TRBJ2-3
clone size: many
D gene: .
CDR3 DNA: TGTGCCAGCAGTCGTAGGAAGATGGGAACAGATACGCAGTATTTT
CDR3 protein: CASSRRKMGTDTQYF

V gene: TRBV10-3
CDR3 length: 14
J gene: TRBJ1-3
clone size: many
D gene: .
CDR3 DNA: TGTGCCATCAGTGAGTCGAGGGACAGAAACACCATATATTTT
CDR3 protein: CAISESRDRNTIYF

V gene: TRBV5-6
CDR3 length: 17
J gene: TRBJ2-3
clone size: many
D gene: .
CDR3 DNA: TGTGCCAGCAGCTTGGAAATGGTTAACCTCTTTACAGATACGCAGTATTTT
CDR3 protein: CASSLEMVNLFTDTQYF

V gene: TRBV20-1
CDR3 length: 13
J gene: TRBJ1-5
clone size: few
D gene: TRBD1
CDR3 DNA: TGCAGTGCTAGGGGACAGGTAGATCAGCCCCAGCATTTT
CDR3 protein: CSARGQVDQPQHF

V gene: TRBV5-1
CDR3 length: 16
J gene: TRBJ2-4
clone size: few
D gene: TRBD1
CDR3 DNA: TGCGCCAGCAGCTTCACAGGGGGCGCATCCAAAAACATTCAGTACTTC
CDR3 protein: CASSFTGGASKNIQYF

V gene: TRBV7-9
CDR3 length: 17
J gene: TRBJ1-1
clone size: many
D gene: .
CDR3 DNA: TGTGCCAGCAGCCGCTATCTCACAGGGTCAGCGAACACTGAAGCTTTCTTT
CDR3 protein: CASSRYLTGSANTEAFF

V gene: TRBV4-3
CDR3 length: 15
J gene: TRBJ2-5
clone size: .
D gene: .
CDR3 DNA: TGCGCCAGCAGCCAAGACGAAGGGTTCCGGGAGACCCAGTACTTC
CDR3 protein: CASSQDEGFRETQYF

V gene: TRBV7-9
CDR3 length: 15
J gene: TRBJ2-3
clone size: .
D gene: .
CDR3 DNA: TGTGCCAGCAGCTCCGGGACTTTTAGCACAGATACGCAGTATTTT
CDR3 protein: CASSSGTFSTDTQYF

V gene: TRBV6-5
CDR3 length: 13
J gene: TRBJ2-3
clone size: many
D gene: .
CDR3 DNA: TGTGCCAGCAGTTACTCGAGGCCCGATACGCAGTATTTT
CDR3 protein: CASSYSRPDTQYF

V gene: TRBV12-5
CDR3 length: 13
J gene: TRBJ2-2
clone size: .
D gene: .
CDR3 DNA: TGTGCTAGTGGTTTGGAGTACACCGGGGAGCTGTTTTTT
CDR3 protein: CASGLEYTGELFF

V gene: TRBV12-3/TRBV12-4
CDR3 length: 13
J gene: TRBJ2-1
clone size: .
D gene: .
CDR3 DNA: TGTGCCAGCAGTTTAATAGGCCGTGGTGAGCAGTTCTTC
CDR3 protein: CASSLIGRGEQFF

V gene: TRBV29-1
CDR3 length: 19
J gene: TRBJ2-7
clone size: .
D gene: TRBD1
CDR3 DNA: TGCAGCGTTGGAGAACCCTTGGGGGACAGACGCTTTCAGGCCTACGAGCAGTACTTC
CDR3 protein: CSVGEPLGDRRFQAYEQYF

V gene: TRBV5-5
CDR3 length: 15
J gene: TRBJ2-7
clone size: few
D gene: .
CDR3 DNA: TGTGCCAGCAGCTCCCGGGACGGGCCGACCTACGAGCAGTACTTC
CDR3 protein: CASSSRDGPTYEQYF

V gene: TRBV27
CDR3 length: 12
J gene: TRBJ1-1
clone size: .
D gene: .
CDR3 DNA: TGTGCCAGCAGTTTTGGTACAGGGCAAGCTTTCTTT
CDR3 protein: CASSFGTGQAFF

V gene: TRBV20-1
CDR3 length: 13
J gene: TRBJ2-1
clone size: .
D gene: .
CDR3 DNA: TGCAGTGCTCAACCGGGACTTGACAATGAGCAGTTCTTC
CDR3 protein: CSAQPGLDNEQFF

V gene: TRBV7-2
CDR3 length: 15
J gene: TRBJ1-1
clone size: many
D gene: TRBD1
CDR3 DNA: TGTGCCAGCAGCCCAGGACAGGTACTTTACACTGAAGCTTTCTTT
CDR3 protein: CASSPGQVLYTEAFF

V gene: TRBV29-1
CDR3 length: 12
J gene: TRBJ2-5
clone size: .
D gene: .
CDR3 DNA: TGCAGCGCTTCGACAGTTAAAGAGACCCAGTACTTC
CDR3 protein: CSASTVKETQYF

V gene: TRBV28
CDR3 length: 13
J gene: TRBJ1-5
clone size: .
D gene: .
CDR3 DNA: TGTGCCACCCAGGGAACTGGCAATAAGCCCCAGCATTTT
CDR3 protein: CATQGTGNKPQHF

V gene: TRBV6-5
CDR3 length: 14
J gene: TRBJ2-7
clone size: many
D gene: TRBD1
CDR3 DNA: TGTGCCAGCAGTGCCGGGACAGGGGCCTACGAGCAGTACTTC
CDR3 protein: CASSAGTGAYEQYF

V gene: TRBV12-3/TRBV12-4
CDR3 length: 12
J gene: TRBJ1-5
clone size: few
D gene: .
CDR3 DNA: TGTGCCAGCAGTTTATACCGGCAGCCCCAGCATTTT
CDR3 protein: CASSLYRQPQHF

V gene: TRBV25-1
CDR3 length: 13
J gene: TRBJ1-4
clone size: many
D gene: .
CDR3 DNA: TGTGCCAGCAGTGAGGGGGGCTCGGGAAAACTGTTTTTT
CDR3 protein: CASSEGGSGKLFF

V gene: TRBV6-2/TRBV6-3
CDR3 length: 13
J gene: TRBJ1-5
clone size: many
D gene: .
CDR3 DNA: TGTGCCAGCACGGAACAGGTTTATCAGCCCCAGCATTTT
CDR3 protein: CASTEQVYQPQHF

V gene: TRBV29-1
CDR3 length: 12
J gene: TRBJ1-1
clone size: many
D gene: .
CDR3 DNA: TGCAGCGTTGTATCCGAGAACACTGAAGCTTTCTTT
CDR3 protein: CSVVSENTEAFF

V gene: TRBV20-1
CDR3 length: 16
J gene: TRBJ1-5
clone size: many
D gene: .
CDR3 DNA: TGCAGTGCTAGCGGGACCCGGGCAGTTTACAATCAGCCCCAGCATTTT
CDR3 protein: CSASGTRAVYNQPQHF

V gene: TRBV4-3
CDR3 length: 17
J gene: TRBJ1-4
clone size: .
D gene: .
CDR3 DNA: TGCGCCAGCAGCCAAGATGGTACGGGGACCGGGCATGAAAAACTGTTTTTT
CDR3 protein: CASSQDGTGTGHEKLFF

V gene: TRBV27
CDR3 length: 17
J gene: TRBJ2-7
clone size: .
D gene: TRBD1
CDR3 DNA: TGTGCCAGCAGTTTAATCGCTTGGGGGCAGGGGGCAGGCGAGCAGTACTTC
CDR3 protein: CASSLIAWGQGAGEQYF

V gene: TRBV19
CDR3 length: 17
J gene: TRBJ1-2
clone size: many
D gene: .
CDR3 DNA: TGTGCCAGTAGTATAAAAGACCGGGGGACTGTACCCTATGGCTACACCTTC
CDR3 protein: CASSIKDRGTVPYGYTF

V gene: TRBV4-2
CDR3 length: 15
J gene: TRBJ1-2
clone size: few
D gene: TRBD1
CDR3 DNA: TGTGCCAGCAGCCAAGAAACAGGGGCCGCTAATGGCTACACCTTC
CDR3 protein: CASSQETGAANGYTF

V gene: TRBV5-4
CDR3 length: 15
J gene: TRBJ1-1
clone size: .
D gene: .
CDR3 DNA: TGTGCCAGCAGCGCTCCGGGACGGATGAACACTGAAGCTTTCTTT
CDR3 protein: CASSAPGRMNTEAFF

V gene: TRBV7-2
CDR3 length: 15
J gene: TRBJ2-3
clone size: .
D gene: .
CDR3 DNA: TGTGCCAGCAGCTTAGGGGGACCTCCGTCTGATACGCAGTATTTT
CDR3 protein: CASSLGGPPSDTQYF

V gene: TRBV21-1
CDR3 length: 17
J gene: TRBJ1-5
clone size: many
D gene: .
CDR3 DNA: TGTGCCAGCAGCAAGACCCCTCGAGCCTGTAGCAATCAGCCCCAGCATTTT
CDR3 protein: CASSKTPRACSNQPQHF

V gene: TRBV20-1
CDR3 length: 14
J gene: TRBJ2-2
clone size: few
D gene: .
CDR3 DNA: TGCAGTGCCCCCCGGCCGGATAGGACCGGGGAGCTGTTTTTT
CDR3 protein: CSAPRPDRTGELFF

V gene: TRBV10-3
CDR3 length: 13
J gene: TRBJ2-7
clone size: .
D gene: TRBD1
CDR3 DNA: TGTGCCATCAAGGAGGGACAGGTCTACGAGCAGTACTTC
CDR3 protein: CAIKEGQVYEQYF

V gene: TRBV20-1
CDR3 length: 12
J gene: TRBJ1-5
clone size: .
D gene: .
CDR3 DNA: TGCAGTGCTAGTGCAGGAGGCCAGCCCCAGCATTTT
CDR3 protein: CSASAGGQPQHF

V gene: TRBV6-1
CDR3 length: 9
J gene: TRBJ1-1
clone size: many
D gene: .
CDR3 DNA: TGTGCCAGCATTCCTGAAGCTTTCTTT
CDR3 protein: CASIPEAFF

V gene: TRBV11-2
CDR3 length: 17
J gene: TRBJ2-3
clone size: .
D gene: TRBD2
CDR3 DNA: TGTGCCAGCAGCCCCGGGACTAGCGGGGAGAGCACAGATACGCAGTATTTT
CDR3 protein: CASSPGTSGESTDTQYF

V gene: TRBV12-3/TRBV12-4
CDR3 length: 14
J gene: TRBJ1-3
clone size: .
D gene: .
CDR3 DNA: TGTGCCAGCACTTTGCCTAGCTCTGGAAACACCATATATTTT
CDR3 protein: CASTLPSSGNTIYF

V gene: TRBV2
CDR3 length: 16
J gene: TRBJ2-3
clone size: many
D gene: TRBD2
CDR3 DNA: TGTGCCAGCAGACCCCTTGTGACTAGCGCAACAGATACGCAGTATTTT
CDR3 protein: CASRPLVTSATDTQYF

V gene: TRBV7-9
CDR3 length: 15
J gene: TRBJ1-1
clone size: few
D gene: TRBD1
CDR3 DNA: TGTGCCAGCAGCCCCACAGGGGGCACGTGGACTGAAGCTTTCTTT
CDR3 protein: CASSPTGGTWTEAFF

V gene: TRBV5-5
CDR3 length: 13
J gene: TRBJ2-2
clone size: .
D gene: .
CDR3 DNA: TGTGCCAGCAGCAAGCTAGGCACCGGGGAGCTGTTTTTT
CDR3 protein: CASSKLGTGELFF

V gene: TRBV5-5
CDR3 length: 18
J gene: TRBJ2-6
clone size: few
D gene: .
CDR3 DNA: TGTGCCAGCAGCCCGGACAGACCGAACATCTCTGGGGCCAACGTCCTGACTTTC
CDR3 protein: CASSPDRPNISGANVLTF

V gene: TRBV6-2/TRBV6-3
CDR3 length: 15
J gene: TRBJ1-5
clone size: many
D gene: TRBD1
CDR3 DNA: TGTGCCAGCAGGAGGACAGGGTCGGGCAATCAGCCCCAGCATTTT
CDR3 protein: CASRRTGSGNQPQHF

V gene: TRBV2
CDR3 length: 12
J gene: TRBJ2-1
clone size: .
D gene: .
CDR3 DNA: TGTGCCAGCAGTGAAGGCGGATCTGAGCAGTTCTTC
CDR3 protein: CASSEGGSEQFF

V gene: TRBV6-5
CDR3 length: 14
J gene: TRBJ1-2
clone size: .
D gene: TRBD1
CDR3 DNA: TGTGCCAGCGGTTCCAGGGGGGCAAGCTATGGCTACACCTTC
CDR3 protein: CASGSRGASYGYTF

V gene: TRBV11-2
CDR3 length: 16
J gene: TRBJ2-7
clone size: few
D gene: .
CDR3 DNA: TGTGCCAGCAGCTTAGTTCCGGGGTCCCGAGGGTACGAGCAGTACTTC
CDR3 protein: CASSLVPGSRGYEQYF

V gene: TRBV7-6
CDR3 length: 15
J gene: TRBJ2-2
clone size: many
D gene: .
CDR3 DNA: TGTGCCAGCAGCCCGGACTGGGACCAGACCGGGGAGCTGTTTTTT
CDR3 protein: CASSPDWDQTGELFF